What follows describes a single TCR beta chain. What it binds is not known. The data originate from a study of post-analysis software for immune sequencing data. V lost 4 bases, J lost 7 bases, and 15 bases stayed unmatched. CDR1 SEHNR and CDR2 FQNEAQ come from the germline V gene (reference sequence). The CDR3 spans 17 residues. Sequencing libraries made from TCR beta cDNA carried unique molecular identifiers. The T cell input of roughly 0.95 to 11 million gave about 500,000 cDNA molecules. TCRdb re-analysed the PCR reads in MiXCR, keeping a single row per CDR3 protein. The sample contains about 770,000 distinct CDR3 sequences, about half of which appear only once. General observations from the study: Samples prepared in the same batch strongly co-clustered by F measure. In patients, about 5 TRBV segments were more frequent than in controls, with TRBV5-6, TRBV5-1 and TRBV20-1 among them.

The chain joins TRBV7-9 to TRBJ2-1; 8 bases line up with TRBD2. Sample: blood. The receptor's source is a girl aged 10 to 17 with multiple sclerosis. This chain's CDR3 is CASSYTTGGAPGNEQFF. The CDR3, as DNA: TGTGCCAGCAGCTACACGACCGGGGGGGCGCCTGGGAATGAGCAGTTCTTC.